Listed below are T cell receptor beta chains from one sample, sequenced in a study of Ad26.COV2.S vaccination and SARS-CoV-2 variants. Measured with immunoSEQ multiplex PCR; TCRdb has only the in-frame clones, and not every one. This sample has some 420,000 clones, with around 89% found just once. The sequenced sample was peripheral blood, obtained in a trial of Ad26.COV2.S vaccine versus placebo. The origin of the receptors is a person between 18 and 60 years old who received the Ad26.COV2.S COVID-19 vaccine or a placebo. Both conserved end residues are part of each CDR3. Each record gives: clone size, J gene, V gene, D gene, CDR3 protein, CDR3 DNA. A D gene is named only where the DNA matches it firmly. Clone size is shown for a subset of rows, as once, few, many or a class of expanded clone.

clone_size: NA; j_call: TRBJ1-2; v_call: TRBV27; d_call: TRBD1; cdr3_aa: CASRDRELGYTF; cdr3_nt: TGTGCCAGCAGGGACAGGGAGTTGGGCTACACCTTC
clone_size: once; j_call: TRBJ1-4; v_call: TRBV6-5; d_call: NA; cdr3_aa: CASRRHSNEKLFF; cdr3_nt: TGTGCCAGCAGGAGACACAGTAATGAAAAACTGTTTTTT
clone_size: NA; j_call: TRBJ2-1; v_call: TRBV19; d_call: NA; cdr3_aa: CASSIEREQFF; cdr3_nt: TGTGCCAGTAGTATAGAGAGAGAGCAGTTCTTC
clone_size: NA; j_call: TRBJ2-7; v_call: TRBV19; d_call: NA; cdr3_aa: CASSIDTATREQYF; cdr3_nt: TGTGCCAGTAGTATAGATACTGCGACCCGGGAGCAGTACTTC
clone_size: NA; j_call: TRBJ1-1; v_call: TRBV10-3; d_call: NA; cdr3_aa: CATHNRDDTEAFF; cdr3_nt: TGTGCCACACACAACAGGGATGACACTGAAGCTTTCTTT
clone_size: few; j_call: TRBJ1-6; v_call: TRBV7-9; d_call: TRBD1; cdr3_aa: CASSPGTGGESPLHF; cdr3_nt: TGTGCCAGCAGCCCCGGGACAGGGGGCGAATCACCCCTCCACTTT
clone_size: NA; j_call: TRBJ1-4; v_call: TRBV5-1; d_call: NA; cdr3_aa: CASSLGQLATNEKLFF; cdr3_nt: TGCGCCAGCAGCTTGGGCCAGCTTGCAACTAATGAAAAACTGTTTTTT
clone_size: NA; j_call: TRBJ2-7; v_call: TRBV6-2/TRBV6-3; d_call: NA; cdr3_aa: CASSLRDKGSYEQYF; cdr3_nt: TGTGCCAGCAGCCTCCGGGACAAGGGCTCCTACGAGCAGTACTTC
clone_size: NA; j_call: TRBJ2-1; v_call: TRBV7-9; d_call: NA; cdr3_aa: CASSLPPRAEQFF; cdr3_nt: TGTGCCAGCAGCTTGCCACCTCGCGCTGAGCAGTTCTTC
clone_size: once; j_call: TRBJ1-6; v_call: TRBV29-1; d_call: TRBD1; cdr3_aa: CSQDFRDSSHYNSPLHF; cdr3_nt: TGCAGCCAAGATTTCCGGGACAGCAGCCATTATAATTCACCCCTCCACTTT
clone_size: NA; j_call: TRBJ2-1; v_call: TRBV7-3; d_call: TRBD2; cdr3_aa: CASSPLAGYNEQFF; cdr3_nt: TGTGCCAGCAGCCCTCTAGCGGGGTACAATGAGCAGTTCTTC
clone_size: once; j_call: TRBJ2-7; v_call: TRBV21-1; d_call: NA; cdr3_aa: CASATLGTGVGSRDEQYF; cdr3_nt: TGTGCCAGCGCAACGCTCGGGACAGGGGTAGGAAGCCGGGATGAGCAGTACTTC
clone_size: NA; j_call: TRBJ2-3; v_call: TRBV7-9; d_call: NA; cdr3_aa: CASSGAPDTQYF; cdr3_nt: TGTGCCAGCTCAGGGGCCCCCGATACGCAGTATTTT
clone_size: NA; j_call: TRBJ1-6; v_call: TRBV4-1; d_call: TRBD1; cdr3_aa: CASSPGTGGSPLHF; cdr3_nt: TGCGCCAGCAGCCCGGGGACAGGGGGGTCACCCCTCCACTTT
clone_size: NA; j_call: TRBJ1-2; v_call: TRBV28; d_call: NA; cdr3_aa: CASRDITNYGYTF; cdr3_nt: TGTGCCAGCAGAGACATCACTAACTATGGCTACACCTTC
clone_size: NA; j_call: TRBJ2-5; v_call: TRBV10-2; d_call: NA; cdr3_aa: CASSETEQETQYF; cdr3_nt: TGCGCCAGCAGTGAGACAGAGCAAGAGACCCAGTACTTC
clone_size: NA; j_call: TRBJ1-2; v_call: TRBV4-3; d_call: NA; cdr3_aa: CASSQEFLWREDPYGYTF; cdr3_nt: TGCGCCAGCAGCCAAGAGTTTTTATGGAGGGAGGACCCCTATGGCTACACCTTC
clone_size: NA; j_call: TRBJ1-2; v_call: TRBV11-1; d_call: NA; cdr3_aa: CASRPPGRNYGYTF; cdr3_nt: TGTGCCAGCAGGCCCCCTGGACGGAACTATGGCTACACCTTC
clone_size: few; j_call: TRBJ2-2; v_call: TRBV9; d_call: NA; cdr3_aa: CASSSGGAPGELFF; cdr3_nt: TGTGCCAGCAGCTCCGGTGGGGCTCCCGGGGAGCTGTTTTTT
clone_size: NA; j_call: TRBJ2-7; v_call: TRBV6-1; d_call: TRBD1; cdr3_aa: CASSELDRGIEQYF; cdr3_nt: TGTGCCAGCAGTGAATTGGACAGGGGGATTGAGCAGTACTTC
clone_size: NA; j_call: TRBJ2-5; v_call: TRBV6-1; d_call: NA; cdr3_aa: CASSERPPTWDQYF; cdr3_nt: TGTGCCAGCAGTGAAAGACCGCCGACGTGGGACCAGTACTTC
clone_size: NA; j_call: TRBJ2-7; v_call: TRBV27; d_call: NA; cdr3_aa: CASSLSGWGYEQYF; cdr3_nt: TGTGCCAGCAGTTTATCGGGATGGGGCTACGAGCAGTACTTC
clone_size: NA; j_call: TRBJ1-2; v_call: TRBV27; d_call: NA; cdr3_aa: CASSLSRERGNRTF; cdr3_nt: TGTGCCAGCAGTCTTTCTAGGGAGAGGGGAAATCGCACCTTC
clone_size: NA; j_call: TRBJ2-5; v_call: TRBV28; d_call: TRBD1; cdr3_aa: CASSLDRVGETQYF; cdr3_nt: TGTGCCAGCAGCCTGGACAGGGTGGGGGAGACCCAGTACTTC
clone_size: NA; j_call: TRBJ2-2; v_call: TRBV7-9; d_call: NA; cdr3_aa: CASSLGAVNTGELFF; cdr3_nt: TGTGCCAGCAGCTTGGGGGCGGTGAACACCGGGGAGCTGTTTTTT
clone_size: NA; j_call: TRBJ1-1; v_call: TRBV6-5; d_call: NA; cdr3_aa: CASSYSIQSTEAFF; cdr3_nt: TGTGCCAGCAGTTACTCGATTCAGTCTACTGAAGCTTTCTTT
clone_size: few; j_call: TRBJ1-2; v_call: TRBV9; d_call: TRBD1; cdr3_aa: CASSVGLQGYGYTF; cdr3_nt: TGTGCCAGCAGCGTAGGTTTACAGGGGTATGGCTACACCTTC
clone_size: NA; j_call: TRBJ2-3; v_call: TRBV19; d_call: NA; cdr3_aa: CASSIGRQADTQYF; cdr3_nt: TGTGCCAGTAGTATAGGGCGGCAGGCAGATACGCAGTATTTT
clone_size: NA; j_call: TRBJ2-1; v_call: TRBV6-2/TRBV6-3; d_call: NA; cdr3_aa: CASSYLGYNEQFF; cdr3_nt: TGTGCCAGCAGTTACTTAGGGTACAATGAGCAGTTCTTC
clone_size: NA; j_call: TRBJ1-5; v_call: TRBV27; d_call: NA; cdr3_aa: CASSLTGRSQPQHF; cdr3_nt: TGTGCCAGCAGCCTAACAGGGAGGAGTCAGCCCCAGCATTTT
clone_size: NA; j_call: TRBJ2-3; v_call: TRBV5-6; d_call: NA; cdr3_aa: CASSPLIGPEGTDTQYF; cdr3_nt: TGTGCCAGCAGCCCCCTCATCGGACCCGAGGGCACAGATACGCAGTATTTT
clone_size: NA; j_call: TRBJ2-1; v_call: TRBV5-4; d_call: TRBD2; cdr3_aa: CASSLAGGRVYNEQFF; cdr3_nt: TGTGCCAGCAGCTTGGCGGGGGGGCGTGTCTACAATGAGCAGTTCTTC
clone_size: once; j_call: TRBJ2-3; v_call: TRBV3-1/TRBV3-2; d_call: TRBD2; cdr3_aa: CASSQIRHSGVSDTQYF; cdr3_nt: TGTGCCAGCAGCCAGATTCGCCATAGCGGGGTTTCAGATACGCAGTATTTT
clone_size: NA; j_call: TRBJ2-5; v_call: TRBV7-7; d_call: NA; cdr3_aa: CASSLSVGVQETQYF; cdr3_nt: TGTGCTAGCAGCTTAAGTGTTGGAGTCCAAGAGACCCAGTACTTC
clone_size: NA; j_call: TRBJ2-7; v_call: TRBV30; d_call: TRBD2; cdr3_aa: CAWKRTSGPGEQYF; cdr3_nt: TGTGCCTGGAAGCGGACTAGCGGTCCGGGCGAGCAGTACTTC
clone_size: NA; j_call: TRBJ2-2; v_call: TRBV4-3; d_call: TRBD2; cdr3_aa: CASSQGLAGAGGELFF; cdr3_nt: TGCGCCAGCAGCCAAGGACTAGCGGGGGCGGGCGGGGAGCTGTTTTTT
clone_size: NA; j_call: TRBJ1-5; v_call: TRBV28; d_call: NA; cdr3_aa: CASSSPDQPQHF; cdr3_nt: TGTGCCAGCAGTTCCCCTGATCAGCCCCAGCATTTT
clone_size: NA; j_call: TRBJ2-3; v_call: TRBV9; d_call: TRBD2; cdr3_aa: CASSPSGGGTDTQYF; cdr3_nt: TGTGCCAGCAGCCCTAGCGGGGGAGGGACAGATACGCAGTATTTT
clone_size: few; j_call: TRBJ2-1; v_call: TRBV3-1/TRBV3-2; d_call: NA; cdr3_aa: CASSLRQGPQSSYNEQFF; cdr3_nt: TGTGCCAGCAGCCTACGCCAGGGCCCGCAGAGCTCCTACAATGAGCAGTTCTTC
clone_size: NA; j_call: TRBJ2-1; v_call: TRBV28; d_call: TRBD2; cdr3_aa: CASSAGGPSNEQFF; cdr3_nt: TGTGCCAGCTCAGCGGGGGGGCCGTCCAATGAGCAGTTCTTC
clone_size: NA; j_call: TRBJ1-4; v_call: TRBV5-6; d_call: NA; cdr3_aa: CASSLPGMGEKLFF; cdr3_nt: TGTGCCAGCAGCTTACCGGGGATGGGTGAAAAACTGTTTTTT
clone_size: NA; j_call: TRBJ1-1; v_call: TRBV6-1; d_call: TRBD1; cdr3_aa: CASSELTGGTEAFF; cdr3_nt: TGTGCCAGCAGTGAATTGACAGGGGGGACTGAAGCTTTCTTT
clone_size: NA; j_call: TRBJ2-2; v_call: TRBV5-4; d_call: NA; cdr3_aa: CASSLEVRDTGELFF; cdr3_nt: TGTGCCAGCAGCTTGGAAGTGAGGGACACCGGGGAGCTGTTTTTT
clone_size: NA; j_call: TRBJ1-5; v_call: TRBV19; d_call: NA; cdr3_aa: CASSIGGNSNQPQHF; cdr3_nt: TGTGCCAGTAGTATCGGGGGGAATAGCAATCAGCCCCAGCATTTT
clone_size: NA; j_call: TRBJ1-2; v_call: TRBV7-2; d_call: TRBD1; cdr3_aa: CASSLGGQGYYGYTF; cdr3_nt: TGTGCCAGCAGCTTAGGTGGACAGGGGTACTATGGCTACACCTTC